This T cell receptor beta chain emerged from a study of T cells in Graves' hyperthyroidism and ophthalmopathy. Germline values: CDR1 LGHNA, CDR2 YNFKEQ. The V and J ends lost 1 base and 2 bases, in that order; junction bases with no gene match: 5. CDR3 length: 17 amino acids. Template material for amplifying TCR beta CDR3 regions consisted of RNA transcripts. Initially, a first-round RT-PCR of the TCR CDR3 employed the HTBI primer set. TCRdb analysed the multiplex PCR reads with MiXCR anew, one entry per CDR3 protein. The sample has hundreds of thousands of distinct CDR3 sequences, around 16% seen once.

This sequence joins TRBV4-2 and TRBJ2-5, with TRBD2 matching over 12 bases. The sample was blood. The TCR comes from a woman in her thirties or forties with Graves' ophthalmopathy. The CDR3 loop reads CASSQGGTSGFQETQYF. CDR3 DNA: TGTGCCAGCAGCCAAGGGGGGACTAGCGGGTTTCAAGAGACCCAGTACTTC.